Detailed here is one T cell receptor (beta chain). Its specificity is not known. This sample is part of a study of T cell responses to AZD1222 COVID-19 vaccine. V was trimmed by 5 bases and J by 4 bases, leaving 12 bases between them. Per the germline V gene, CDR1 is SGHVS and CDR2 is FQNEAQ. The CDR3 consists of 13 residues. Assay used: immunoSEQ multiplex PCR; TCRdb lists only in-frame clones, some missing. The sample yields about 170,000 clones, 80% to 95% seen once. Points from the study as a whole: Regions 160-218 and 743-854 held dominance among vaccine-associated CD4 TCRs, which spanned spike. In the spike-specific TCR repertoire, nearly half reportedly target unmutated variant regions. Clonal diversity was possibly underestimated, and the donors were mostly white British, with more females.

The sequence came from an adult in good health. The chain carries TRBV7-8 and TRBJ2-7; D unresolved. Sequences were derived from peripheral blood, sampled on day 0 of AZD1222 vaccination. CDR3 DNA sequence: TGTGCCAGCAGCCCCGCTTACGTTTACGAGCAGTACTTC. Its protein is CASSPAYVYEQYF.